The 23 T cell receptor beta chains reported below all come from one sample, sequenced in a study of blood T cells in healthy people across ages. A second PCR, run for about 7 to 11 cycles, used a sample-barcoded 5' primer plus a J-beta primer mix. TCRdb re-called the 5' RACE reads with MiXCR, one entry per CDR3 protein. The sample lists hundreds of thousands of distinct CDR3 sequences; about a fifth were seen once. The sequencing sample was made of blood. The receptor set was obtained from a man in his 70s in good health.

The V call is TRBV13, the J call TRBJ2-7; a possible D gene is TRBD2 (6 bases). Trimming took 4 bases from V and 3 from J, leaving 13 bases between them. Germline CDR1 PRHDT, CDR2 FYEKMQ (reference sequence). This CDR3 has 14 amino acids. The CDR3 nucleotides read TGTGCCAGCAGCTCGGGTGGAGGGCGCTACGAGCAGTACTTC. The encoded protein is CASSSGGGRYEQYF.

The chain couples TRBV6-5 to TRBJ2-1, with 7 bases matching TRBD2. Trimming removed 11 bases from V and 5 bases from J; junction bases left unmatched: 9. Germline CDR1 and CDR2: MNHEY and SVGAGI. CDR3 length equals 13 residues. The CDR3 region is CACGRGSHNEQFF. The CDR3 DNA is TGTGCCTGTGGGAGGGGTAGTCACAATGAGCAGTTCTTC.

The chain links TRBV28 to TRBJ2-5; no clear D gene. CDR1 and CDR2 from the germline V gene are MDHEN and SYDVKM. The CDR3 length is 13 residues. V lost 6 bases, J lost 4 bases, and 12 bases lay in between. The CDR3 spells CASSPPHGETQYF. CDR3 nucleotides: TGTGCCAGCAGCCCCCCCCATGGAGAGACCCAGTACTTC.

The chain is built from TRBV20-1 and TRBJ2-5, with TRBD2 matching 7 bases. The J call may be mistaken, given a closer DNA end match to TRBJ2-1. The CDR3 has 12 amino acids. Germline CDR1 DFQATT, CDR2 SNEGSKA (reference sequence). The CDR3 region is CSASGLAEEQFF. The CDR3 DNA is TGCAGTGCTAGTGGGCTAGCGGAAGAGCAGTTCTTC.

This clonotype was counted at least ten times. The chain uses TRBV4-2 and TRBJ2-7; no clear D. Germline-derived CDR1 and CDR2 are LGHNA and YNFKEQ. The CDR3 has 11 residues. V was cut by 0 bases and J by 4 bases, with 1 base left in between. CDR3: CASSQEYEQYF. Here the CDR3 DNA reads TGTGCCAGCAGCCAAGAGTACGAGCAGTACTTC.

This clonotype was picked up a small number of times. This chain joins TRBV7-2 and TRBJ2-5; 7 bases are shared with TRBD2. This CDR3 spans 16 amino acids. The V and J ends lost 5 bases and 1 base, in that order; junction bases with no gene match: 10. Germline V gene sequence: CDR1 SGHTA, CDR2 FQGNSA. Written as DNA, the CDR3 is TGTGCCAGCAGCCTCTCGAGCGGGACTGCCCAAGAGACCCAGTACTTC. Protein: CASSLSSGTAQETQYF.

The V gene is TRBV12-3 or TRBV12-4, the J gene TRBJ2-1; weak D call: TRBD1 (6 bases). This CDR3 has 14 amino acids. The ends were cut back, 4 bases at V and 4 bases at J, with 11 bases in the middle. Here the CDR3 reads CASSSQGPYNEQFF. The CDR3 nucleotides are TGTGCCAGCAGTTCACAGGGACCATACAATGAGCAGTTCTTC.

The chain's CDR3 is CASRPEVGTEAFF. The CDR3 coding sequence is TGTGCCAGCAGACCGGAAGTCGGAACTGAAGCTTTCTTT. The chain couples TRBV2 to TRBJ1-1; D is ambiguous. CDR1 SNHLY and CDR2 FYNNEI come from the germline V gene. The CDR3 is 13 residues long. Trimming shortened V by 6 bases and J by 5 bases, and 13 bases separated the two germline ends.

This clonotype was observed a few times. The genes are TRBV7-7 and TRBJ2-7, with D possibly matching TRBD2 (5 bases). In germline, CDR1 is SSHAT, CDR2 FNYEAQ (reference sequence). The CDR3 covers 15 residues. V lost 5 bases and J 7 bases, leaving 21 bases between the germline ends. CDR3 DNA sequence: TGTGCCAGCAGCCCAAGCGGACTGGGGTCTGGAGAGCAGTACTTC. The encoded protein is CASSPSGLGSGEQYF.

This clonotype occurred a few times. This rearrangement joins TRBV12-3 or TRBV12-4 to TRBJ2-1; D remains ambiguous. Trimming removed 4 bases at V and 0 bases at J, with 10 bases between. The CDR3 is 15 residues long. The CDR3 DNA follows: TGTGCCAGCAGTTGGAGACCGAGCTCCTACAATGAGCAGTTCTTC. Amino acids: CASSWRPSSYNEQFF.

This clonotype was detected only a few times. The chain employs TRBV7-8 and TRBJ2-5; 13 nucleotides align to TRBD2. V lost 2 bases to trimming and J lost 2 bases; unmatched junction nucleotides: 5. Germline loops: CDR1 SGHVS, CDR2 FQNEAQ. The CDR3 has 17 amino acids. CDR3 DNA sequence: TGTGCCAGCAGCTTACGACCGGGACTAGCGGGGCAAGAGACCCAGTACTTC. Translating gives CASSLRPGLAGQETQYF.

The chain joins TRBV27 to TRBJ2-1; D assignment may be TRBD1 or TRBD2 (5 bases each). V lost 3 bases and J 8 bases, leaving 14 bases between the germline ends. This CDR3 is 14 amino acids long. Germline lookup yields CDR1 MNHEY and CDR2 SMNVEV (reference sequence). CDR3 bases: TGTGCCAGCAGTTTGGGGACGTCCGGTCATGAGCAGTTCTTC. This gives the protein CASSLGTSGHEQFF.

This chain joins TRBV10-3 and TRBJ1-2; no definite D call. V lost 2 bases to trimming and J lost 1 base, with 11 bases between them. Germline values: CDR1 ENHRY, CDR2 SYGVKD. CDR3 length equals 15 residues. The CDR3 loop reads CAISEVFDYNYGYTF. CDR3 DNA sequence: TGTGCCATCAGTGAGGTCTTCGACTATAACTATGGCTACACCTTC.

This clonotype has a handful of counts. The chain joins TRBV20-1 to TRBJ2-7; 8 positions agree with TRBD2. Germline-derived CDR1 and CDR2 are DFQATT and SNEGSKA (reference sequence). This CDR3 region has 13 residues. With 2 bases clipped from V and 7 bases from J, the junction kept 7 bases outside the gene matches. CDR3 amino acids: CSARLQSGGEQYF. The CDR3 nucleotides read TGCAGTGCTAGACTACAAAGCGGGGGTGAGCAGTACTTC.

The genes are TRBV4-1 and TRBJ2-3, with TRBD1 matching 10 bases. Germline V gene lookup returns CDR1 MGHRA and CDR2 YSYEKL. The ends lost 1 base at V and 3 bases at J; junction bases unmatched: 10. The CDR3 spans 18 residues. CDR3 in amino acids: CASSQADGRTGGTDTQYF. As DNA, the CDR3 is TGCGCCAGCAGCCAAGCGGATGGTCGGACAGGGGGAACAGATACGCAGTATTTT.

This clonotype was picked up a small number of times. CDR3 sequence: CASSFLAGAVYEQFF. CDR3 sequence (DNA): TGTGCCAGCAGTTTCTTAGCGGGAGCTGTCTATGAGCAGTTCTTC. The chain couples TRBV27 to TRBJ2-5; 9 bases map to TRBD2. The J call could be wrong; TRBJ2-1 is a better fit for the DNA end. CDR3 length: 15 residues. Looked up from germline, CDR1 is MNHEY and CDR2 is SMNVEV (reference sequence).

This clonotype was detected a few times. This chain joins TRBV12-3 or TRBV12-4 and TRBJ1-1; D remains ambiguous. This CDR3 is built from 14 residues. V dropped 7 bases and J dropped 1 base, with 13 bases sitting between them. DNA of the CDR3: TGTGCCAGCAACGAAGATAGAAAGAACACTGAAGCTTTCTTT. Encoded protein: CASNEDRKNTEAFF.

V usage is TRBV5-1 and J usage is TRBJ2-5; TRBD2 is a possible D gene (5 bases). From germline, CDR1 is SGHRS and CDR2 YFSETQ. The CDR3 is 13 residues long. V lost 4 bases and J lost 5, with 12 bases in between. CDR3 DNA: TGCGCCAGCAGCACCGGCGGGTCGGAGACCCAGTACTTC. Translation gives CASSTGGSETQYF.

This clonotype was observed many times. V usage is TRBV6-6 and J usage is TRBJ1-2; D unclear. There are 11 residues in the CDR3. CDR1 and CDR2 (germline): MNHNY, SVGAGI (reference sequence). Trimming cost V 7 bases and J 6 bases, with 9 bases left between them. CDR3 in DNA: TGTGCCAGCACCAGGACGGATGGCTACACCTTC. The encoded protein is CASTRTDGYTF.

This chain links TRBV19 with TRBJ1-2; unclear D gene. Germline V gene data show CDR1 as LNHDA and CDR2 as SQIVND (reference sequence). V was trimmed by 3 bases and J by 12 bases, leaving 17 bases between them. The CDR3 loop spans 13 amino acids. The CDR3: CASSMGGAAGHTF. In DNA, the CDR3 is TGTGCCAGTAGTATGGGAGGCGCAGCCGGCCACACCTTC.

The V call is TRBV29-1, the J call TRBJ1-1; 12 nucleotides match TRBD1. The CDR3 runs to 15 residues. With V trimmed by 7 bases and J by 0 bases, 6 bases remained unmatched. CDR1 and CDR2 (germline): SQVTM, ANQGSEA. CDR3 sequence (DNA): TGCAGCGGGGGACAGGGGGCGATTCTGAACACTGAAGCTTTCTTT. Translated: CSGGQGAILNTEAFF. The whole variable domain, filled in from reference TRBV29-1 and TRBJ1-1, reads SAVISQKPSRDICQRGTSLTIQCQVDSQVTMMFWYRQQPGQSLTLIATANQGSEATYESGFVIDKFPISRPNLTFSTLTVSNMSPEDSSIYLCSGGQGAILNTEAFFGQGTRLTVV.

The sample holds a few counts of this clonotype. The CDR3 DNA is TGTGCCAGCAGTCCCCTCAGACAGGGGCCGACGGATACGCAGTATTTT. It specifies CASSPLRQGPTDTQYF. The rearrangement links TRBV28 to TRBJ2-3, with 8 bases lining up with TRBD1. Germline V gene sequence: CDR1 MDHEN, CDR2 SYDVKM. The CDR3 has 16 residues. Trimming took 5 bases from V and 6 from J; bases not matched to a gene: 13.

The chain joins TRBV9 to TRBJ2-1; D may be TRBD1 (5 bases). Trimming took off 0 bases at V and 6 bases at J, with 10 bases between the two ends. This CDR3 has 14 amino acids. Per germline, CDR1 SGDLS and CDR2 YYNGEE. CDR3 DNA sequence: TGTGCCAGCAGCGTAGGGAATAGGGGCAATGAGCAGTTCTTC. Amino acid sequence: CASSVGNRGNEQFF.